Below are 25 T cell receptor beta chains sequenced from a single sample in a study of cytomegalovirus exposure and HLA in healthy donors (dated by TCRdb to the late 2010s). The library was prepared using the immunoSEQ multiplex PCR assay. For the multiplex PCR, a mixture combining 60 forward primers for TCR Vbeta segments and 13 reverse primers for TCR Jbeta segments was used. TCRdb mirrors the immuneACCESS table, restricted to in-frame sequences. Some clones are absent from its copies; in checked studies, under half trace to an unresolved V gene, and the reason for the others is unknown. The sample records some 150,000 clones, more than 65% of which are singletons. About 5.9% of the sample is taken by the ten largest. Sequencing was performed on PBMCs. These receptors were collected from a man in his fifties or sixties in good health and CMV-seropositive.

The chain links TRBV6-6 to TRBJ2-5, with a tentative D call TRBD2 (6 bases). The CDR3 runs to 15 residues. Trimming cost V 5 bases and J 5 bases, with 18 bases left between them. Germline V gene lookup returns CDR1 MNHNY and CDR2 SVGAGI (reference sequence). CDR3 in amino acids: CASSPPSAGTETQYF. The CDR3 DNA is TGTGCCAGCAGTCCCCCTTCGGCGGGGACCGAGACCCAGTACTTC.

The chain links TRBV5-8 to TRBJ2-5; 9 bases are a match to TRBD1. V gave up 5 bases and J gave up 4 bases; unmatched junction bases: 3. The CDR3 is made up of 13 amino acids. Germline loops: CDR1 SGHTS, CDR2 YDEGEE. The DNA for the CDR3 is TGTGCCAGCAGGGGACAGGGTCGAGAGACCCAGTACTTC. Amino acids: CASRGQGRETQYF.

V is TRBV5-1 and J is TRBJ2-3; D might be TRBD2 (6 bases). Germline assignment: CDR1 SGHRS and CDR2 YFSETQ. V lost 4 bases and J 5 bases, leaving 14 bases between the germline ends. The CDR3 consists of 14 residues. CDR3 DNA sequence: TGCGCCAGCAGCCCGGGACCGGGGGAAGATACGCAGTATTTT. This gives the protein CASSPGPGEDTQYF.

The J gene is TRBJ2-7, the V gene TRBV7-2, with D perhaps TRBD1 (6 bases). CDR1 and CDR2 from the germline V gene are SGHTA and FQGNSA. The CDR3 extends over 15 amino acids. Between the trimmed V and J ends, which lost 4 bases and 0 bases, there was a span of 13 bases. Written as DNA, the CDR3 is TGTGCCAGCAGCTCGGACAGCTTAAACTCCTACGAGCAGTACTTC. This codes for CASSSDSLNSYEQYF.

Comment on this clone: Sequence at one end of the junction differs from germline and may be a read error. V is TRBV7-9 and J is TRBJ2-2; a weak D match, TRBD1 (5 bases). This CDR3 is built from 16 residues. The V gene's germline CDR1 is SEHNR and CDR2 FQNEAQ (reference sequence). The CDR3 nucleotides are TGTTCCAGCAGCCAAAGGGTCCAGGGCCCCACCGGGGAGCTGTTTTTT. Its translation is CSSSQRVQGPTGELFF.

The gene calls are TRBV4-1 and TRBJ1-4; the D gene is possibly TRBD1 (6 bases). CDR1 is MGHRA and CDR2 is YSYEKL in the germline V gene. V lost 3 bases and J lost 12, with 20 bases in between. The CDR3 length is 15 residues. CDR3 region: CASSHVTGSDWELFF. The DNA of the CDR3 is TGCGCCAGCAGCCACGTTACAGGGTCCGATTGGGAACTGTTTTTT.

The count of this clone is one. CDR3 residues: CASSPLWTGAYEQYF. The CDR3 DNA follows: TGTGCCAGTAGTCCATTGTGGACAGGGGCCTACGAGCAGTACTTC. This chain joins TRBV19 and TRBJ2-7; TRBD1 agrees at 9 bases. The ends lost 5 bases at V and 2 bases at J; junction bases unmatched: 7. This CDR3 is 15 amino acids long. The germline V gene has CDR1 LNHDA and CDR2 SQIVND (reference sequence).

This clone was detected only a few times. The rearrangement links TRBV2 to TRBJ1-1, with D maybe TRBD1 (5 bases). Trimming stripped 7 bases from V and 0 bases from J, with 12 bases between. From germline, CDR1 is SNHLY and CDR2 FYNNEI. The CDR3 has 14 residues. CDR3 loop: CASTDSSMNTEAFF. The CDR3 DNA sequence: TGTGCCAGCACCGACAGCAGCATGAACACTGAAGCTTTCTTT.

V and J are TRBV6-1 and TRBJ1-3, with TRBD1 identical over 10 bases. Trimming removed 6 bases from V and 3 bases from J; junction bases left unmatched: 5. Germline V gives CDR1 MNHNS, CDR2 SASEGT. This CDR3 is built from 15 residues. Here the CDR3 DNA reads TGTGCCAGCAGAGTGACAGGGGGCCTTGGAAACACCATATATTTT. Translated, it gives CASRVTGGLGNTIYF.

The V and J genes are TRBV11-3 and TRBJ2-1, with 10 bases that match TRBD2. The CDR3 totals 16 residues. Germline-derived CDR1 and CDR2 are SGHNT and YENEEA. Trimming took 0 bases from V and 9 from J; bases not matched to a gene: 8. CDR3 amino acids: CASSLDGLAGAGEQFF. The CDR3 region has the DNA TGTGCCAGCAGCTTAGATGGCCTAGCGGGAGCAGGTGAGCAGTTCTTC.

Concerning this clone itself: At one of its ends the junction is not consistent with the germline gene, which may arise from a read error. The same CDR3 can be traced to other DNA sequences in this sample. CDR3 in amino acids: CASSLRAGGTYEQYF. In DNA form, the CDR3 reads TGTGCCAGCAGCTTAAGGGCAGGGGGGACCTACGAGCAATACTTC. The rearrangement links TRBV7-9 to TRBJ2-7, with D possibly matching TRBD1 (7 bases). The CDR3 runs 15 residues. Germline CDR1 SEHNR, CDR2 FQNEAQ (reference sequence).

The CDR3 DNA reads as TGTGCCACTACCTCCGGAAGGGGCAGGGGAGATCCGTTTTTT. Protein sequence: CATTSGRGRGDPFF. The rearrangement links TRBV6-5 to TRBJ1-4; perhaps TRBD1 as D (6 bases). Germline-derived CDR1 and CDR2 are MNHEY and SVGAGI. The CDR3 totals 14 residues. The germline V and J ends were trimmed by 10 bases and 16 bases, with 28 bases remaining between them.

The V gene is TRBV4-2, the J gene TRBJ1-4; D call uncertain. This CDR3 has 16 amino acids. Trimming removed 4 bases at V and 0 bases at J, with 12 bases between. Germline V lookup: CDR1 LGHNA, CDR2 YNFKEQ. The chain's CDR3 is CASSLITDSTNEKLFF. The CDR3 coding sequence is TGTGCCAGCAGCCTAATCACGGACTCAACTAATGAAAAACTGTTTTTT.

The chain uses TRBV14 and TRBJ2-7; 11 positions match TRBD1. V lost 4 bases, J lost 3 bases, and 2 bases stayed unmatched. The germline gives CDR1 SGHDN, CDR2 FVKESK. The CDR3 contains 14 residues. This chain's CDR3 is CASSPGTGGYEQYF. The CDR3 DNA is TGTGCCAGCAGCCCCGGGACAGGGGGCTACGAGCAGTACTTC.

V is TRBV11-2 and J is TRBJ2-5; TRBD1 matches 9 bases. The trim removed 5 bases at V and 4 bases at J, leaving 8 bases unmatched. This CDR3 has 15 residues. In germline, CDR1 is SGHAT, CDR2 FQNNGV. The CDR3 is CASSQHTGGRETQYF. The CDR3, as DNA: TGTGCCAGCAGCCAACACACAGGGGGCAGAGAGACCCAGTACTTC.

The chain is built from TRBV10-3 and TRBJ2-7, with 10 bases matching TRBD2. CDR3 length: 14 amino acids. V lost 2 bases to trimming and J lost 5 bases; unmatched junction nucleotides: 3. Germline CDR1 and CDR2: ENHRY and SYGVKD. CDR3 protein: CAISEEGTSDEQYF. The CDR3 DNA follows: TGTGCCATCAGTGAGGAAGGGACTAGCGACGAGCAGTACTTC.

The chain recombines TRBV11-2 with TRBJ2-3; tentatively, D is TRBD2 (6 bases). CDR3 size: 14 residues. Trimming took off 4 bases at V and 3 bases at J, with 11 bases between the two ends. CDR1 is SGHAT, CDR2 FQNNGV, per germline. CDR3 loop: CASSSFGGTDTQYF. The CDR3 DNA is TGTGCCAGCAGCTCATTTGGGGGGACAGATACGCAGTATTTT.

The chain employs TRBV6-1 and TRBJ2-5, with a tentative D call TRBD2 (5 bases). The CDR3 has 16 amino acids. Germline V gene lookup returns CDR1 MNHNS and CDR2 SASEGT. Between the trimmed V and J ends, which lost 2 bases and 4 bases, there was a span of 17 bases. CDR3 nucleotide sequence: TGTGCCAGCAGTGAATGGGCTAGAGGGCCTCCAGAGACCCAGTACTTC. Amino acids: CASSEWARGPPETQYF.

The V call is TRBV9, the J call TRBJ2-3; TRBD1 is a possible D gene (6 bases). Looked up from germline, CDR1 is SGDLS and CDR2 is YYNGEE. The CDR3 sequence is 14 residues long. Trimming pared 4 bases from V and 0 bases from J, leaving 9 bases between. CDR3 DNA sequence: TGTGCCAGCAGCCCCACAGGGAGCACAGATACGCAGTATTTT. Encoded protein: CASSPTGSTDTQYF.

The chain has TRBV2 and TRBJ2-1, with TRBD2 as a possible D gene (5 bases). Deletions cut 5 bases from V and 6 bases from J, with 14 bases between. The germline V gene encodes CDR1 SNHLY and CDR2 FYNNEI. The length of the CDR3 is 14 residues. CDR3 DNA sequence: TGTGCCAGCAGTACTAGTAGTCGGGTCAATGAGCAGTTCTTC. Encoded protein: CASSTSSRVNEQFF.

The chain recombines TRBV6-4 with TRBJ2-3; 10 nucleotides line up with TRBD2. The CDR3 consists of 15 residues. Germline V gives CDR1 MRHNA, CDR2 SNTAGT. V trimming: 6 bases; J trimming: 2 bases; junction bases outside the gene matches: 5. This CDR3 is CASRLSGRVTDTQYF. The CDR3 DNA sequence: TGTGCCAGCAGACTAAGCGGGAGGGTCACAGATACGCAGTATTTT.

Concerning this clone itself: A much larger clone differs from this one at a single base, so this may be a read error. The genes are TRBV6-4 and TRBJ2-5; a weak D match, TRBD2 (5 bases). This CDR3 is built from 13 residues. The germline V gene has CDR1 MRHNA and CDR2 SNTAGT. The CDR3 protein is CVSSVAIQETQYF. CDR3 sequence (DNA): TGTGTCAGCAGCGTAGCGATTCAAGAGACCCAGTACTTC.

This clone appeared once. The chain links TRBV29-1 to TRBJ2-5; tentative D call: TRBD2 (7 bases). The CDR3 covers 13 residues. V was clipped by 3 bases and J by 4 bases, with 12 bases between them. CDR1 is SQVTM, CDR2 ANQGSEA, per germline. The CDR3 sequence is CSVDREGGETQYF. CDR3 in DNA: TGCAGCGTTGACAGGGAGGGGGGAGAGACCCAGTACTTC.

The chain uses TRBV13 and TRBJ2-3; 8 nucleotides match TRBD2. This CDR3 has 16 amino acids. Germline loops: CDR1 PRHDT, CDR2 FYEKMQ (reference sequence). Unmatched junction bases numbered 7, after V lost 5 bases and J lost 0 bases. CDR3 sequence: CASSEILAVSTDTQYF. CDR3 bases: TGTGCCAGCAGCGAGATACTAGCGGTTAGCACAGATACGCAGTATTTT.

V usage is TRBV4-1 and J usage is TRBJ2-1, with 11 nucleotides matching TRBD2. This CDR3 has 16 amino acids. Germline CDR1 MGHRA, CDR2 YSYEKL. V dropped 4 bases and J dropped 3; count of bases not matched to a gene: 5. The CDR3 is CASSLLGLAGYNEQFF. CDR3 nucleotides: TGCGCCAGCAGCCTCCTCGGACTAGCGGGCTACAATGAGCAGTTCTTC.